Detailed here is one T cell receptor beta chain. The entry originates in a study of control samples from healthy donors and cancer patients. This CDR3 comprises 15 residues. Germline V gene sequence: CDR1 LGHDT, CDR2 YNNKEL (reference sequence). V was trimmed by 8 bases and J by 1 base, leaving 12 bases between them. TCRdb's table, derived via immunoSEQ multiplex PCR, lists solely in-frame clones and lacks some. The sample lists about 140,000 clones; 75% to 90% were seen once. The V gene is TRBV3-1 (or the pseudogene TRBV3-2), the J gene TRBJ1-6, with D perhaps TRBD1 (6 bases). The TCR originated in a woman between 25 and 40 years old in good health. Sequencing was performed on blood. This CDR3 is CASGGGTSYNSPLHF. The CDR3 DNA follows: TGTGCCAGCGGAGGGGGGACATCCTATAATTCACCCCTCCACTTT.